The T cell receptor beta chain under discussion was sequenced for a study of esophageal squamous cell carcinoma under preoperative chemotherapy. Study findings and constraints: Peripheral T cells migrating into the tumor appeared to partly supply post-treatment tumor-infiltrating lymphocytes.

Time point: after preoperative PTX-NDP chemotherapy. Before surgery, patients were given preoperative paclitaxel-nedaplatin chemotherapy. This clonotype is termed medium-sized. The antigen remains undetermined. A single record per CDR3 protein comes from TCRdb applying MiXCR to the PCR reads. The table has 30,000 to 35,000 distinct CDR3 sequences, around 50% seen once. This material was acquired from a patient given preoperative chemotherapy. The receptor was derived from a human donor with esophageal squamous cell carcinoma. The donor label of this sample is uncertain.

CDR3 region: CASSLGLAGTLEQYF. The DNA of the CDR3 is TGTGCCAGCAGCTTAGGGCTAGCGGGGACCTTGGAGCAGTACTTC. The V call is TRBV7-2, the J call TRBJ2-5, with 9 positions matching TRBD2. Germline V gene sequence: CDR1 SGHTA, CDR2 FQGNSA. The CDR3 loop spans 15 amino acids. Losses at the gene ends were 1 base for V and 11 bases for J; bases not matched to a gene: 11.